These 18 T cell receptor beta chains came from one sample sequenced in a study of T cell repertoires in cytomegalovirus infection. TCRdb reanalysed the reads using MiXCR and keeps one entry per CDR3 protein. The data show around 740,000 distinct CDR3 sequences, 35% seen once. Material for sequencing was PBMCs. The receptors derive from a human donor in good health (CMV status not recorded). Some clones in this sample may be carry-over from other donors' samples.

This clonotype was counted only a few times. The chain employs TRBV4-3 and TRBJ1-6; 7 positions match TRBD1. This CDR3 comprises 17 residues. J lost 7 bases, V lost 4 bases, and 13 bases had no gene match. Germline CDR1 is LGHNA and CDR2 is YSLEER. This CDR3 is CASSPPAGQRSNSPLHF. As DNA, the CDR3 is TGCGCCAGCAGCCCCCCAGCGGGACAGCGATCCAATTCACCCCTCCACTTT.

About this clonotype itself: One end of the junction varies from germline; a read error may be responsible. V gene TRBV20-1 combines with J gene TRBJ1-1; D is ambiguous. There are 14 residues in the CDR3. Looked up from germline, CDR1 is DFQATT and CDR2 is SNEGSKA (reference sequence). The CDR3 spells CSSSTPLPGTEAFF. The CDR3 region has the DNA TGCAGTTCTAGTACCCCCCTCCCGGGAACTGAAGCTTTCTTT.

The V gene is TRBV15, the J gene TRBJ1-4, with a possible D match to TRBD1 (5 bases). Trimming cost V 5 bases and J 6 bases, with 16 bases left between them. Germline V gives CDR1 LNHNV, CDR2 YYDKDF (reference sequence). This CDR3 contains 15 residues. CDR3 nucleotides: TGTGCCACCAGCCGAGGTGTAGGGGCTGATGAAAAACTGTTTTTT. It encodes CATSRGVGADEKLFF. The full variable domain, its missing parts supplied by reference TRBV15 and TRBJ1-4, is DAMVIQNPRYQVTQFGKPVTLSCSQTLNHNVMYWYQQKSSQAPKLLFHYYDKDFNNEADTPDNFQSRRPNTSFCFLDIRSPGLGDTAMYLCATSRGVGADEKLFFGSGTQLSVL.

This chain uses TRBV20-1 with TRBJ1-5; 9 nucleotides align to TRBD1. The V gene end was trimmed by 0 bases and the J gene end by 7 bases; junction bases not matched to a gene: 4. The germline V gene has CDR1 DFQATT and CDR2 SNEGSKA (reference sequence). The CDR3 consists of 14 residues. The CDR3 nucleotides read TGCAGTGCTAGAGAACCGACAGGGGGGCAGCCCCAGCATTTT. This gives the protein CSAREPTGGQPQHF.

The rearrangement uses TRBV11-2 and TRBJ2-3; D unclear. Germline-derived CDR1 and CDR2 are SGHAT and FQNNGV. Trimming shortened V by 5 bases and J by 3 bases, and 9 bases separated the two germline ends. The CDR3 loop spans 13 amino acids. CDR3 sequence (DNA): TGTGCCAGCAGCCCCTATAATACAGATACGCAGTATTTT. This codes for CASSPYNTDTQYF.

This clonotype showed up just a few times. The CDR3: CASSPPGRVYEQYF. Here the CDR3 DNA reads TGTGCCAGCAGCCCGCCCGGACGGGTCTACGAGCAGTACTTC. The V call is TRBV28, the J call TRBJ2-7; unclear D gene. V lost 6 bases and J lost 3, with 15 bases in between. This CDR3 has 14 residues. The germline CDR1 and CDR2 sequences are MDHEN and SYDVKM.

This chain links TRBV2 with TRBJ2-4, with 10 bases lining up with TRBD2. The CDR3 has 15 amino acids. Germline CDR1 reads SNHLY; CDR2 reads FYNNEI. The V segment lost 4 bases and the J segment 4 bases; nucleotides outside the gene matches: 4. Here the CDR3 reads CASSVAGGPKNIQYF. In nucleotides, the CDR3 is TGTGCCAGCAGTGTAGCGGGAGGCCCAAAAAACATTCAGTACTTC.

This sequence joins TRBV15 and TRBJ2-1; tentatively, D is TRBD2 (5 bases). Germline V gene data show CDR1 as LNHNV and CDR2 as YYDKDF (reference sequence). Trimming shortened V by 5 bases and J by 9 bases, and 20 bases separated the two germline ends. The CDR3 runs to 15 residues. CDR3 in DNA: TGTGCCACCAGCCGTGTAGGCCGGGTTGAGGGTGAGCAGTTCTTC. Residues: CATSRVGRVEGEQFF.

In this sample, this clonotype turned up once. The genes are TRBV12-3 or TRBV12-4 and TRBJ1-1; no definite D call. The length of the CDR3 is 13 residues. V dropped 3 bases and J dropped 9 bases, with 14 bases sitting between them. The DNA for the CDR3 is TGTGCCAGCAGTTTGGCGGTGAAGACTAAAGCTTTCTTT. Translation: CASSLAVKTKAFF.

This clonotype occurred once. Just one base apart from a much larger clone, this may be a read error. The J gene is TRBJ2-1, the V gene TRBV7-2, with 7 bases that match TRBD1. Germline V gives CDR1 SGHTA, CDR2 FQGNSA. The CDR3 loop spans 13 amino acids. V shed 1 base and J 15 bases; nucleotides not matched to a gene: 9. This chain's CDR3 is CASSLGPRQGRFF. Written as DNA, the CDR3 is TGTGCCAGCAGCTTAGGGCCCAGACAGGGAAGGTTCTTC.

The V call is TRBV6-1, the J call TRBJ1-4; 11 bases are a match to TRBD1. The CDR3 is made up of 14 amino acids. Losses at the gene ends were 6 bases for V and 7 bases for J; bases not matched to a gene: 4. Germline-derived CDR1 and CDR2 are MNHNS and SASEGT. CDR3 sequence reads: CASSRTGGTEKLFF. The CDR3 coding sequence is TGTGCCAGCAGCCGGACAGGGGGCACTGAAAAACTGTTTTTT.

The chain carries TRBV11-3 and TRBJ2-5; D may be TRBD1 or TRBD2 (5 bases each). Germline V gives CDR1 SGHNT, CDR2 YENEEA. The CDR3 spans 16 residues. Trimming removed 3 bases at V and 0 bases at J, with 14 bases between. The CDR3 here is CASSFLLGTDQETQYF. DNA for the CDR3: TGTGCCAGCAGCTTTCTTCTTGGGACCGACCAAGAGACCCAGTACTTC.

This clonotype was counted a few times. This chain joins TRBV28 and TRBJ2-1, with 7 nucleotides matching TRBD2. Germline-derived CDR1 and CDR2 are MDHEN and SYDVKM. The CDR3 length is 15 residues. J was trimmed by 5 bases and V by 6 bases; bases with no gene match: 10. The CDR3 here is CASRTLAEPDNEQFF. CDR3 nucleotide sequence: TGTGCCAGCAGAACCCTAGCGGAACCCGACAATGAGCAGTTCTTC.

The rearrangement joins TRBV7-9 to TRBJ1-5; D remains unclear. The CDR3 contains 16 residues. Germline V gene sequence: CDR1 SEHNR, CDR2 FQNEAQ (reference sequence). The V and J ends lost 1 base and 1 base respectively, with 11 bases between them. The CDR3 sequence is CASSLGGKRSNQPQHF. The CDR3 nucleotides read TGTGCCAGCAGCTTAGGAGGCAAGAGAAGCAATCAGCCCCAGCATTTT.

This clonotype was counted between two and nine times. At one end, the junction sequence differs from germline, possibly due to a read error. CDR3 amino acids: CASSFGLNSALHF. CDR3 coding DNA: TGTGCCAGCAGCTTTGGTTTAAATTCAGCCCTCCACTTT. The rearrangement links TRBV7-2 to TRBJ1-6; unclear D gene. Germline CDR1 is SGHTA and CDR2 is FQGNSA. There are 13 residues in the CDR3. Based on the CDR3 plus reference TRBV7-2 and TRBJ1-6, the full variable domain is GAGVSQSPSNKVTEKGKDVELRCDPISGHTALYWYRQSLGQGLEFLIYFQGNSAPDKSGLPSDRFSAERTGGSVSTLTIQRTQQEDSAVYLCASSFGLNSALHFGNGTRLTVT.

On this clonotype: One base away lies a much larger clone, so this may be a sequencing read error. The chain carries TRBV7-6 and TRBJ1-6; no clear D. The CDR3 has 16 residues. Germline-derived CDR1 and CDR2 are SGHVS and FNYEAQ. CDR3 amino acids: CASSLGGGGTGSPLPF. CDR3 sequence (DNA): TGTGCCAGCAGCTTAGGAGGAGGAGGCACTGGCTCACCCCTCCCCTTT.

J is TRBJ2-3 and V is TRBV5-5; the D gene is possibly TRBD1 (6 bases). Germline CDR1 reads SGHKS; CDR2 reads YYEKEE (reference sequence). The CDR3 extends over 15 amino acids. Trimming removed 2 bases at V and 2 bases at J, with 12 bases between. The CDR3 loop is CASSFSGANTDTQYF. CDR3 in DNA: TGTGCCAGCAGCTTTTCAGGGGCCAACACAGATACGCAGTATTTT.

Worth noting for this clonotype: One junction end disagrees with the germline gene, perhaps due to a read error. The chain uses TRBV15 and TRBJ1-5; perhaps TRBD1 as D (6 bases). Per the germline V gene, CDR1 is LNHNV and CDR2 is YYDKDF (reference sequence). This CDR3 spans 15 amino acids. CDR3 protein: CATSREGQLYQPQHF. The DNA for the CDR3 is TGTGCCACCAGCAGAGAAGGACAGCTCTATCAACCCCAGCATTTT.